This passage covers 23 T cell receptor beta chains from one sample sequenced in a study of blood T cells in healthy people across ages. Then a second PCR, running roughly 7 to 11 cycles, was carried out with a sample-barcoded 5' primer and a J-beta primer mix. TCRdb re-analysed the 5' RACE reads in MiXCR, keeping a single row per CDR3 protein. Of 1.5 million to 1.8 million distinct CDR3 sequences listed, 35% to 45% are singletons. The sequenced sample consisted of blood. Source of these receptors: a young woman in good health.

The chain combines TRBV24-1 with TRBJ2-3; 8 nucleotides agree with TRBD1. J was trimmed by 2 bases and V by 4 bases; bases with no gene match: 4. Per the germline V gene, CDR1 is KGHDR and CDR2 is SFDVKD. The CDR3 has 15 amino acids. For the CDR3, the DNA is TGTGCCACCAGTGACGGGACAGGCCCCACAGATACGCAGTATTTT. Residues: CATSDGTGPTDTQYF.

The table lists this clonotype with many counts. The CDR3 is CASSPAVGSNQPQHF. For the CDR3, the DNA is TGCGCCAGCAGCCCGGCGGTGGGGAGCAATCAGCCCCAGCATTTT. The chain is built from TRBV5-1 and TRBJ1-5; D unclear. There are 15 residues in the CDR3. The germline V gene encodes CDR1 SGHRS and CDR2 YFSETQ. The V end lost 4 bases, the J end lost 1 base, and 12 bases lay between the germline ends.

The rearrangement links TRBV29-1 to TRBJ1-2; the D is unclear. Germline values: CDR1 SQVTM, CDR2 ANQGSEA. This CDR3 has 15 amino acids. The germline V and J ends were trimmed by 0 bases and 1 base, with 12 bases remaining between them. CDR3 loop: CSVEDRADGNYGYTF. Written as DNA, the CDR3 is TGCAGCGTTGAAGATCGGGCCGACGGTAACTATGGCTACACCTTC. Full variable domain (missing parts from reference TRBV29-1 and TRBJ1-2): SAVISQKPSRDICQRGTSLTIQCQVDSQVTMMFWYRQQPGQSLTLIATANQGSEATYESGFVIDKFPISRPNLTFSTLTVSNMSPEDSSIYLCSVEDRADGNYGYTFGSGTRLTVV.

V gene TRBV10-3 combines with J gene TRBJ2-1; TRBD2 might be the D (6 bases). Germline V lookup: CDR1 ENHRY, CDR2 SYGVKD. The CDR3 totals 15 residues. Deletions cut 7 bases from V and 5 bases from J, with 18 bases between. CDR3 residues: CAINSPGLFDNEQFF. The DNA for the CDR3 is TGTGCCATCAATTCCCCGGGACTTTTCGACAATGAGCAGTTCTTC.

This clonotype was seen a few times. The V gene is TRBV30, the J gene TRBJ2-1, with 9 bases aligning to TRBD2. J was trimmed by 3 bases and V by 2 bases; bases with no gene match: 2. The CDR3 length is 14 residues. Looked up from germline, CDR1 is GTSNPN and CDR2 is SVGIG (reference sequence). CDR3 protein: CAWSMTSGYNEQFF. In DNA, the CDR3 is TGTGCCTGGAGTATGACTAGCGGCTACAATGAGCAGTTCTTC. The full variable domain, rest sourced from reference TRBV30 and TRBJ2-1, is SQTIHQWPATLVQPVGSPLSLECTVEGTSNPNLYWYRQAAGRGLQLLFYSVGIGQISSEVPQNLSASRPQDRQFILSSKKLLLSDSGFYLCAWSMTSGYNEQFFGPGTRLTVL.

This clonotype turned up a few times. The CDR3 is CASSLYRTGLGETQYF. The DNA for the CDR3 is TGTGCCAGCAGTCTTTACCGGACAGGGCTGGGGGAGACCCAGTACTTC. The chain employs TRBV5-5 and TRBJ2-5; 8 bases match TRBD1. Germline V gene sequence: CDR1 SGHKS, CDR2 YYEKEE (reference sequence). After removal of 5 bases from V and 5 bases from J, the junction contained 14 bases not matched to a gene. The CDR3 runs 16 residues.

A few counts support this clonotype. CDR3 protein: CASSPGPRRAREAFF. The CDR3 nucleotides are TGTGCCAGCAGCCCGGGCCCCCGGCGCGCGCGTGAAGCTTTCTTT. The V call is TRBV12-3 or TRBV12-4, the J call TRBJ1-1, with D unresolved. This CDR3 comprises 15 residues. V was trimmed by 6 bases and J by 7 bases, leaving 21 bases between them.

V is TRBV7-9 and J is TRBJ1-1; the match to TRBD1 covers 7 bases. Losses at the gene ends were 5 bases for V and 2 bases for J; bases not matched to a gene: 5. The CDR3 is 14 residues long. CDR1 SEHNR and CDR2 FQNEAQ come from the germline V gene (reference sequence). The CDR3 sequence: CASSDTGVNTEAFF. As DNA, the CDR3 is TGTGCCAGCAGCGATACAGGGGTAAACACTGAAGCTTTCTTT. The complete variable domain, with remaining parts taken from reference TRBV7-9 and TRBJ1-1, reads DTGVSQNPRHKITKRGQNVTFRCDPISEHNRLYWYRQTLGQGPEFLTYFQNEAQLEKSRLLSDRFSAERPKGSFSTLEIQRTEQGDSAMYLCASSDTGVNTEAFFGQGTRLTVV.

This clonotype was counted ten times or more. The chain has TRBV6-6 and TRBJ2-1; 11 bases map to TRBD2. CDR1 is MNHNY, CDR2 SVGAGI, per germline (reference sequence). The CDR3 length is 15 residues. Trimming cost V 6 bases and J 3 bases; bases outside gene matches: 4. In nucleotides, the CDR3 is TGTGCCAGCAGCCATGGACTAGCGGGCTACAATGAGCAGTTCTTC. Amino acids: CASSHGLAGYNEQFF.

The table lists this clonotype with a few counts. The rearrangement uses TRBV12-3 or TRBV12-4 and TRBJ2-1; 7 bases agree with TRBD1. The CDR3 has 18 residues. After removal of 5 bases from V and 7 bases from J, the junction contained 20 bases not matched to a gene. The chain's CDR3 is CASSHQGTANAARNEQFF. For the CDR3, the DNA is TGTGCCAGCAGTCACCAGGGGACAGCAAATGCTGCGAGGAATGAGCAGTTCTTC.

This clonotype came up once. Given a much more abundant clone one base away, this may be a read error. The CDR3 DNA follows: TGCGCCAGCAGCTCCATGGGAAACACAGATACGCAGTATTTT. This encodes CASSSMGNTDTQYF. The chain is built from TRBV4-3 and TRBJ2-3; D is unclear. The V gene's germline CDR1 is LGHNA and CDR2 YSLEER. The CDR3 is made up of 14 amino acids. V shed 5 bases and J shed 2 bases, with 11 bases lying between them.

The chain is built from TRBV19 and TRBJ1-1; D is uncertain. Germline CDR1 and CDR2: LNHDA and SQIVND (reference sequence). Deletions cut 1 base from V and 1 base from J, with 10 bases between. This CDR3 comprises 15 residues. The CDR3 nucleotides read TGTGCCAGTAGTATAGGGCGACATACGAACACTGAAGCTTTCTTT. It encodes CASSIGRHTNTEAFF. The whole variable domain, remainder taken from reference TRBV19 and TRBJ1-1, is DGGITQSPKYLFRKEGQNVTLSCEQNLNHDAMYWYRQDPGQGLRLIYYSQIVNDFQKGDIAEGYSVSREKKESFPLTVTSAQKNPTAFYLCASSIGRHTNTEAFFGQGTRLTVV.

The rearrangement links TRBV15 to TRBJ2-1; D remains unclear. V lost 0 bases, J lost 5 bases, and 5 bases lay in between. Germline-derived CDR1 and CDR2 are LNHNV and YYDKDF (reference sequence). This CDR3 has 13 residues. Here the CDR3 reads CATSRELDNEQFF. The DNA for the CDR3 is TGTGCCACCAGCAGAGAACTGGACAATGAGCAGTTCTTC.

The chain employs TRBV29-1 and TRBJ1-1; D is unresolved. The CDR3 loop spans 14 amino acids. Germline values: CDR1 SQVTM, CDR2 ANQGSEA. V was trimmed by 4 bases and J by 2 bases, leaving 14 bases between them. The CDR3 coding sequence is TGCAGCGTTGCGGGGTCTTCGGATAACACTGAAGCTTTCTTT. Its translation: CSVAGSSDNTEAFF.

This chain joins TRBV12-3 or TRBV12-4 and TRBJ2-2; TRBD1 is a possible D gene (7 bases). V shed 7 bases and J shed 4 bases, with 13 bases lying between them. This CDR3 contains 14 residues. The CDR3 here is CASNSGGFTGELFF. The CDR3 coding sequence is TGTGCCAGCAACTCAGGGGGGTTCACCGGGGAGCTGTTTTTT.

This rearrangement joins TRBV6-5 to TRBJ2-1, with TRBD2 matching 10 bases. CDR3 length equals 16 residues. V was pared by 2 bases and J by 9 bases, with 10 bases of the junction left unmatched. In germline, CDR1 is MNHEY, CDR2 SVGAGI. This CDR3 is CASSYPKAGGPREQFF. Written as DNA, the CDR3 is TGTGCCAGCAGTTACCCGAAAGCGGGGGGGCCGCGTGAGCAGTTCTTC.

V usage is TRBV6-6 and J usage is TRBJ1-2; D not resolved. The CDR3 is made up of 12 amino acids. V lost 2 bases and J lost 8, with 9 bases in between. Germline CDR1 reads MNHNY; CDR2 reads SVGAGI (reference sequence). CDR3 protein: CASSYDGIGYTF. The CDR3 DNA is TGTGCCAGCAGTTACGATGGAATCGGCTACACCTTC.

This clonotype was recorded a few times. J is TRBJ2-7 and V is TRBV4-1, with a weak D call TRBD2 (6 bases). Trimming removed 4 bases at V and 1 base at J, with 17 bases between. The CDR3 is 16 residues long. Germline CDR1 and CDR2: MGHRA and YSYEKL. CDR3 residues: CASSPASGGASYEQYF. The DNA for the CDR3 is TGCGCCAGCAGCCCAGCATCTGGAGGGGCTTCCTACGAGCAGTACTTC.

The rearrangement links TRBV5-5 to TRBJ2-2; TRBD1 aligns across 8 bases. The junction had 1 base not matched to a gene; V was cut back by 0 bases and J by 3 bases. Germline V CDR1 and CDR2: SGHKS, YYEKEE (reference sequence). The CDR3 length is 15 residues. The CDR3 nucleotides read TGTGCCAGCAGCTTGGACAGGGGGGACACCGGGGAGCTGTTTTTT. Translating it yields CASSLDRGDTGELFF.

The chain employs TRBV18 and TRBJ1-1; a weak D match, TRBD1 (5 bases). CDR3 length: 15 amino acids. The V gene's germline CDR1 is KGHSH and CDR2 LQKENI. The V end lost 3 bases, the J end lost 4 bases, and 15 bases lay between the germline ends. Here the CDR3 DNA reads TGTGCCAGCTCACCCAGGACCAGGACATTCACTGAAGCTTTCTTT. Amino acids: CASSPRTRTFTEAFF.

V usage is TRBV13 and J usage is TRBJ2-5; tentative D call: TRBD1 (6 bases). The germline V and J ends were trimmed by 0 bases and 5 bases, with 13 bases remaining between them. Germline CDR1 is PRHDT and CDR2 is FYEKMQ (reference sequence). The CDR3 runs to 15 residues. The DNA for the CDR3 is TGTGCCAGCAGCTTAGGGCCAGGGGAACAGGAGACCCAGTACTTC. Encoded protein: CASSLGPGEQETQYF.

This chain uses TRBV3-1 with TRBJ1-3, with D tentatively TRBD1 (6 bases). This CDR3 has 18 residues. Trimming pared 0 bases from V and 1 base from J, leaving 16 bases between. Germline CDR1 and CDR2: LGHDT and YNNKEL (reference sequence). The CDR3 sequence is CASSQDLGRGASGNTIYF. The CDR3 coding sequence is TGTGCCAGCAGCCAAGATCTAGGCAGGGGTGCATCTGGAAACACCATATATTTT.

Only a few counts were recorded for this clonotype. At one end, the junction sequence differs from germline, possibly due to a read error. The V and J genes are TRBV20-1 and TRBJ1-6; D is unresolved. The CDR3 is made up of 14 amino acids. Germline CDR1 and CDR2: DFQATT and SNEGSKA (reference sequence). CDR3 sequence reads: CSARDGPYDSPLHF. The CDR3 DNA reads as TGCAGTGCTAGAGACGGCCCCTATGATTCACCCCTCCACTTT.